The rows below give T cell receptor beta chains drawn from one sample of a study of blood T cell repertoires in COVID-19. TCRdb's table, derived via immunoSEQ multiplex PCR, lists solely in-frame clones and lacks some. The profile shows 150,000 to 200,000 clones, about 85% of them singletons. Sequenced: peripheral blood. The receptors come from an elderly man with COVID-19, enrolled during active disease. The CDR3 runs from the conserved cysteine through the conserved F or W. The D gene is left open where the match is weak. Clone size is given for some rows only: seen once, a few or many times, or a class if the clone is expanded.

NA	once	TRBV5-1	TRBJ2-7	TGCGCCAGCAGCTTGCTCAGGGGCTACGAGCAGTACTTC	CASSLLRGYEQYF
NA	NA	TRBV19	TRBJ1-5	TGTGCCAGTAGTATAGAGGGGGGGAGAAGCAATCAGCCCCAGCATTTT	CASSIEGGRSNQPQHF
NA	NA	TRBV10-2	TRBJ1-2	TGCGCCAGCAGTGAGTCGAGAGGGGGACCAAACTATGGCTACACCTTC	CASSESRGGPNYGYTF
TRBD1	NA	TRBV28	TRBJ1-2	TGTGCCAGCAGGTTCAACAGGGGACTCTATGGCTACACCTTC	CASRFNRGLYGYTF
NA	NA	TRBV3-1/TRBV3-2	TRBJ2-2	TGTGCCAGCAGCCAAGAGTACGGGGTAGATCCCGGGGAGCTGTTTTTT	CASSQEYGVDPGELFF
NA	NA	TRBV19	TRBJ1-5	TGTGCCAGTAGTCCACACCCGGCCGGGGGTCAGCCCCAGCATTTT	CASSPHPAGGQPQHF
NA	NA	TRBV3-1/TRBV3-2	TRBJ1-4	TGTGCCAGCAGCCACGTTAGTGAAAAACTGTTTTTT	CASSHVSEKLFF
NA	NA	TRBV5-6	TRBJ2-7	TGTGCCAGCAGCGGGGGCCCCTCCGGAGGCTACGAGCAGTACTTC	CASSGGPSGGYEQYF
TRBD2	NA	TRBV6-6	TRBJ2-3	TGTGCCAGCAGTTACCGAGCGGGGGGGGCAGATACGCAGTATTTT	CASSYRAGGADTQYF
TRBD1	NA	TRBV2	TRBJ1-4	TGTGCCAGCAGCTTTAACAGGGGGCCGAATGAAAAACTGTTTTTT	CASSFNRGPNEKLFF
NA	NA	TRBV2	TRBJ1-1	TGTGCCAGCAGTGCTTTGGGACAAATGAACACTGAAGCTTTCTTT	CASSALGQMNTEAFF
TRBD1	NA	TRBV5-4	TRBJ1-4	TGTGCCAGCAGCTTGGCCGGGACAGGGGCTGAAAAACTGTTTTTT	CASSLAGTGAEKLFF
NA	NA	TRBV6-5	TRBJ2-5	TGTGCCAGCAAAGGGCAGGGAAGGCCCCAAGAGACCCAGTACTTC	CASKGQGRPQETQYF
NA	once	TRBV6-6	TRBJ1-1	TGTGCCAGCAGTTCCCCGGGACATTCGAACACTGAAGCTTTCTTT	CASSSPGHSNTEAFF
TRBD1	NA	TRBV6-2/TRBV6-3	TRBJ1-1	TGTGCCAGCAGTAACCGGGACAGGGGGGTAACTGAAGCTTTCTTT	CASSNRDRGVTEAFF
NA	NA	TRBV27	TRBJ2-2	TGTGCCAGCAGTTACGGGGGGGAGCTGTTTTTT	CASSYGGELFF
TRBD2	NA	TRBV19	TRBJ2-3	TGTGCCAGTAGGGGTGGTTCACTAGCGGCTAGCACAGATACGCAGTATTTT	CASRGGSLAASTDTQYF
TRBD2	NA	TRBV3-1/TRBV3-2	TRBJ2-5	TGTGCCAGCAGCCAAGGGACTGGGGGGGGTCAAGAGACCCAGTACTTC	CASSQGTGGGQETQYF
NA	NA	TRBV3-1/TRBV3-2	TRBJ1-2	TGTGCCAGCAGCCAAGATACGGGGGGGTCTCCTCACGGCTACACCTTC	CASSQDTGGSPHGYTF
TRBD2	few	TRBV10-1	TRBJ2-7	TGCGCCAGCAGTGAGAGGGAGGGCTACGAGCAGTACTTC	CASSEREGYEQYF
NA	NA	TRBV2	TRBJ1-6	TGTGCCAGCAGTGATTCGGACTGGGGGGTGAGCTCCTATAATTCACCCCTCCACTTT	CASSDSDWGVSSYNSPLHF
TRBD2	NA	TRBV29-1	TRBJ2-1	TGCAGCGTTGGCGGGGGAGTGGGTGAGCAGTTCTTC	CSVGGGVGEQFF
NA	NA	TRBV19	TRBJ2-5	TGTGCCAGTAGCGAAAGGGGCACCCAGTACTTC	CASSERGTQYF
NA	NA	TRBV7-9	TRBJ1-1	TGTGCCAGCAGCCCCCGGGGTGAAGCTTTCTTT	CASSPRGEAFF
NA	NA	TRBV19	TRBJ2-7	TGTGCCAGTAGTATATCCGTTCTCTCCTACGAGCAGTACTTC	CASSISVLSYEQYF
TRBD1	NA	TRBV5-1	TRBJ1-6	TGCGCCAGCAGCTTAGACAGGGCAAGTAATTCACCCCTCCACTTT	CASSLDRASNSPLHF
NA	NA	TRBV6-1	TRBJ1-2	TGTGCCAGCAGTGAGACGGCCGGGATGGGGGGCTACACCTTC	CASSETAGMGGYTF
TRBD1	NA	TRBV9	TRBJ1-3	TGTGCCAGCAGCCCTAATACTGGACAGGGGGCTTCTGGAAACACCATATATTTT	CASSPNTGQGASGNTIYF
NA	NA	TRBV7-3	TRBJ1-2	TGTGCCAGCAGCCCAAGCCCGGGGGTCGGCTATGGCTACACCTTC	CASSPSPGVGYGYTF
NA	NA	TRBV5-1	TRBJ1-6	TGCGCCAGCAGCTTGGACCCGGGGAATTCACCCCTCCACTTT	CASSLDPGNSPLHF
TRBD1	NA	TRBV2	TRBJ2-3	TGTGCCAGCACCTTACTCGGGACAGGGTATACAGATACGCAGTATTTT	CASTLLGTGYTDTQYF
NA	NA	TRBV6-5	TRBJ1-1	TGTGCCAGCAGTTCGGGACTCCTCCTGAACACTGAAGCTTTCTTT	CASSSGLLLNTEAFF
TRBD1	once	TRBV9	TRBJ2-7	TGTGCCAGCAGCGTGTCAGGGGGTACCTACGAGCAGTACTTC	CASSVSGGTYEQYF
NA	few	TRBV5-1	TRBJ2-6	TGCGCCAGCAGCTTGGCCGCTGGGCCTGGGGCCAACGTCCTGACTTTC	CASSLAAGPGANVLTF
NA	NA	TRBV5-1	TRBJ1-2	TGCGCCAGCAGCTTCGAGGGAGATGGCTACACCTTC	CASSFEGDGYTF
NA	NA	TRBV7-2	TRBJ1-1	TGTGCCAGCAGCTTAAGGGGGATTGGCTCTGAAGCTTTCTTT	CASSLRGIGSEAFF
TRBD1	NA	TRBV6-6	TRBJ2-7	TGTGCCAGCAGGCCTACAGGGGTGTCCTACGAGCAGTACTTC	CASRPTGVSYEQYF
NA	NA	TRBV6-2/TRBV6-3	TRBJ1-2	TGTGCCAGCAGTTACTGGAGGGGAGACGGCTACACCTTC	CASSYWRGDGYTF
NA	NA	TRBV10-3	TRBJ1-1	TGTGCCATCAGGGGAAACCAGGGAGGGGACACTGAAGCTTTCTTT	CAIRGNQGGDTEAFF